The sample holds a few counts of the clone carrying this T cell receptor (beta chain). Germline V lookup: CDR1 SGHDT, CDR2 YYEEEE. V trimming: 0 bases; J trimming: 0 bases; junction bases outside the gene matches: 3. This CDR3 is built from 16 residues. The sample originates from a study of cytomegalovirus exposure and HLA in healthy donors. With 60 Vbeta and 13 Jbeta primers, the PCR was carried out. Sequencing used immunoSEQ multiplex PCR; TCRdb keeps in-frame clones, though not all of them. The table shows 200,000 or so clones, with 82% occurring only once. Sequences were obtained from PBMCs. V usage is TRBV5-6 and J usage is TRBJ1-5; TRBD1 matches 7 bases. The sequence derives from a woman between 45 and 60 years old in good health and CMV-seropositive. The CDR3 nucleotides are TGTGCCAGCAGCTTGGGACAGGGAAATAGCAATCAGCCCCAGCATTTT. Its translation: CASSLGQGNSNQPQHF.